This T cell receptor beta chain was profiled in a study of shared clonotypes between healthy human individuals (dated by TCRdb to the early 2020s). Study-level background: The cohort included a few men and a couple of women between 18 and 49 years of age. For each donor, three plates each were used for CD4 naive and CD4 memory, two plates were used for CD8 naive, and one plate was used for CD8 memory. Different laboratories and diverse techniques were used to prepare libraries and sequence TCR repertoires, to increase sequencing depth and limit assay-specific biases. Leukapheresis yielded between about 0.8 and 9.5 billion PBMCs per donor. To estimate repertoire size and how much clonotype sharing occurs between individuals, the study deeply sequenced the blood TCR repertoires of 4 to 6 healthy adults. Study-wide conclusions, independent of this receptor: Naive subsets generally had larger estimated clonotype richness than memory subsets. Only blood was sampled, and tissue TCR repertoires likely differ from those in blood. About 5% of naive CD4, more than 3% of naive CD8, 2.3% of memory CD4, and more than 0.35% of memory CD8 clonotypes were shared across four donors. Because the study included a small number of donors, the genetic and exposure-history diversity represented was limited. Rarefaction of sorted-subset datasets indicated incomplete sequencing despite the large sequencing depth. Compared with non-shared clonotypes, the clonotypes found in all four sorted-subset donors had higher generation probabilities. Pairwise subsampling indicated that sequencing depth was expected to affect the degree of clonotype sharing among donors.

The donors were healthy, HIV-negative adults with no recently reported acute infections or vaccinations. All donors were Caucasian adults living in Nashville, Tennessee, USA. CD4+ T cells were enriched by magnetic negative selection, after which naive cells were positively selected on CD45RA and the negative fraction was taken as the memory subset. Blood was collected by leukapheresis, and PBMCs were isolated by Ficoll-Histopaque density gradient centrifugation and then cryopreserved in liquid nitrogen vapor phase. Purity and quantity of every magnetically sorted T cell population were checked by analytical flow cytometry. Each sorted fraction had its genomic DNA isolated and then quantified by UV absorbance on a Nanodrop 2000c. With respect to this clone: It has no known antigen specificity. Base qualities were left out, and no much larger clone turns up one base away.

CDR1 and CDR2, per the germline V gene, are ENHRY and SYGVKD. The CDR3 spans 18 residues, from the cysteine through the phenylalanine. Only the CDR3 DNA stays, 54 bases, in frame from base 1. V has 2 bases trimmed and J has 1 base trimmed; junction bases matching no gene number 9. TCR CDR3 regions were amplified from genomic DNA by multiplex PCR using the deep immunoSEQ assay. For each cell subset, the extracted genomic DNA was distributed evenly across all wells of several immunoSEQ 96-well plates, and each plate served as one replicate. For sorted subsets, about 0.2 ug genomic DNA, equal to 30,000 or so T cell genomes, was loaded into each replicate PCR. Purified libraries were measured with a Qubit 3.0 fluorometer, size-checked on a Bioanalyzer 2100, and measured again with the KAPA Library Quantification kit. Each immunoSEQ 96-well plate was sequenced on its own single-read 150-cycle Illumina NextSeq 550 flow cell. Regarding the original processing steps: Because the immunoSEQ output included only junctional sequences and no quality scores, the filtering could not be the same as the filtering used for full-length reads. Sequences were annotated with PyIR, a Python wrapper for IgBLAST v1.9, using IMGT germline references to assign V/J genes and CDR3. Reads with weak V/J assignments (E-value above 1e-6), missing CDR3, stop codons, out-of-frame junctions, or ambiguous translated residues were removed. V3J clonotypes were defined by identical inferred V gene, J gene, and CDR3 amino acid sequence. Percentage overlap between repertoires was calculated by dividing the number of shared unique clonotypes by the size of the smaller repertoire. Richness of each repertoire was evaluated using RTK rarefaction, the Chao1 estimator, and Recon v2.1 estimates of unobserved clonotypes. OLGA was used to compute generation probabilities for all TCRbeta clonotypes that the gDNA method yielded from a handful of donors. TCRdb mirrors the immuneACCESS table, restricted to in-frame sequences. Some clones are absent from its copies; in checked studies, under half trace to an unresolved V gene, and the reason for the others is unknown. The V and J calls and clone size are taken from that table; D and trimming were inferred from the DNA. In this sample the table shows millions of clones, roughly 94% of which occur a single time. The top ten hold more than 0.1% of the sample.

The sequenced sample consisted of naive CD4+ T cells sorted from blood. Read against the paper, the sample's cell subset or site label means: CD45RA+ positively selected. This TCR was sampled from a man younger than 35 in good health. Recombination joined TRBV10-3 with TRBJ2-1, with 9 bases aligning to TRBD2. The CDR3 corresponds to CAISEPDLAGASYNEQFF. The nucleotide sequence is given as TGTGCCATCAGTGAGCCGGATTTAGCGGGAGCGTCCTACAATGAGCAGTTCTTC.